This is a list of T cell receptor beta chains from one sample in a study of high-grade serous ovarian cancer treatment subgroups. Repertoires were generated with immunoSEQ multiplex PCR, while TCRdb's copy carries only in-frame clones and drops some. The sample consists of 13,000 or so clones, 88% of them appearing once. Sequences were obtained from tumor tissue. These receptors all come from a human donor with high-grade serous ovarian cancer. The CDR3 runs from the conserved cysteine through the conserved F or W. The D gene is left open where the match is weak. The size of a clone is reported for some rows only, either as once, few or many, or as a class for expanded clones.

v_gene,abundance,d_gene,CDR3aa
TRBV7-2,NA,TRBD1,CASSLGTGTGRNSPLHF
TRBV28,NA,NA,CASNVGNRQETQYF
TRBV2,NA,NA,CASSPGTGAPTEAFF
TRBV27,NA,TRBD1,CASAGQLNEKLFF
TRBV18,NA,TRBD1,CASSPGTVQETQYF
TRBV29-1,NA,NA,CSVEGRYEQYF
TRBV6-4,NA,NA,CARKRVGYTF
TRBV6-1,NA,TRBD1,CASSGDSHTGELFF
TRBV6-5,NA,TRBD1,CASSSQQGAVTQYF
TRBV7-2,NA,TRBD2,CASSLGLAGGVLEQYF
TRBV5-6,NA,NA,CASSFNGNNEQFF
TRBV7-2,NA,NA,CASSTNGPGHNQPQHF
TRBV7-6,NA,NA,CASSLGDGSHNEQFF
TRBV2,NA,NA,CASSEGQSYNF
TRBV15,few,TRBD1,CATSGIRDRGFSQPQHF
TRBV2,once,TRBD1,CASSADRANEQFF
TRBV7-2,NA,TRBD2,CASSLRLAGGTDTQYF
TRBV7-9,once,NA,CASSLESPALYGYTF
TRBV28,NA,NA,CASRTGFNSPLHF
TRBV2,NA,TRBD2,CASSGEGLGTGELFF
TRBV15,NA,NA,CATSRDPRRSPLHF
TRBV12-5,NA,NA,CASGLAPLGEQFF
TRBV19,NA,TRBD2,CASSTRQLAGGADTQYF